The source of this TCR beta chain is a study of blood T cells in healthy people across ages. Study-wide results and caveats: Per-million-T-cell TCR beta diversity fell roughly linearly with age.

Ranging in age from roughly 6 to 90, the donors were healthy Caucasian individuals from Russia. Note on this clonotype: The antigen is not known.

For the second PCR, which ran for about 6 to 12 cycles, a sample-barcoded 5' primer and a J-beta primer mix were used. TCRdb ran MiXCR on the 5' RACE reads and lists one entry per CDR3 protein. The table has some 920,000 distinct CDR3 sequences, roughly 51% seen once; the top ten hold about 21%. This receptor was identified in a woman aged 55-70 years in good health. Specimen: blood.

The chain's CDR3 is CAWSRQGGHQPQHF. The CDR3 DNA is TGTGCCTGGAGCCGACAGGGTGGGCATCAGCCCCAGCATTTT. The chain carries TRBV30 and TRBJ1-5; TRBD1 aligns across 7 bases. Germline CDR1 GTSNPN, CDR2 SVGIG (reference sequence). The CDR3 covers 14 residues. V lost 3 bases to trimming and J lost 5 bases; unmatched junction nucleotides: 7.